The 15 T cell receptor beta chains given below trace back to one sample, sequenced in a study of blood T cell repertoires in COVID-19. The assay was immunoSEQ multiplex PCR, and TCRdb's table has in-frame clones only and misses some. The sample lists 300,000 or so clones; 90% were seen once. The sequencing sample was made of PBMCs or T cells enriched from blood (not recorded which). Source of these receptors: a woman aged 25 to 39 who had recovered from COVID-19.

In this sample, this clone turned up a few times. The rearrangement joins TRBV28 to TRBJ2-2, with D possibly matching TRBD2 (5 bases). CDR1 is MDHEN and CDR2 is SYDVKM in the germline V gene. This CDR3 region has 16 residues. V was cut by 4 bases and J by 4 bases, with 16 bases left in between. CDR3 bases: TGTGCCAGCAGTTCACCAGGACTGAGCGCCACCGGGGAGCTGTTTTTT. As protein: CASSSPGLSATGELFF. Using reference TRBV28 and TRBJ2-2 for the parts outside the CDR3, the full variable domain is DVKVTQSSRYLVKRTGEKVFLECVQDMDHENMFWYRQDPGLGLRLIYFSYDVKMKEKGDIPEGYSVSREKKERFSLILESASTNQTSMYLCASSSPGLSATGELFFGEGSRLTVL.

The gene calls are TRBV4-3 and TRBJ2-7; perhaps TRBD1 as D (5 bases). Trimming pared 1 base from V and 0 bases from J, leaving 13 bases between. CDR1 and CDR2 (germline): LGHNA, YSLEER. CDR3 length equals 16 residues. The CDR3 sequence: CASSQGLETDSYEQYF. CDR3 bases: TGCGCCAGCAGCCAAGGTTTGGAGACAGACTCCTACGAGCAGTACTTC.

This clone was picked up one time. The chain has TRBV3-1 (or the pseudogene TRBV3-2) and TRBJ2-2; D is perhaps TRBD1 (5 bases). The CDR3 covers 14 residues. CDR1 and CDR2 (germline): LGHDT, YNNKEL (reference sequence). V gave up 4 bases and J gave up 1 base, with 7 bases separating them. As DNA, the CDR3 is TGTGCCAGCAGCCCCAGGGAGAACACCGGGGAGCTGTTTTTT. This translates into CASSPRENTGELFF.

V gene TRBV6-2 or TRBV6-3 combines with J gene TRBJ1-5, with 7 nucleotides matching TRBD1. V gave up 2 bases and J gave up 2 bases; unmatched junction bases: 3. CDR3 length: 15 amino acids. CDR1 is MNHEY and CDR2 is SVGEGT in the germline V gene. CDR3 amino acids: CASSYTGVGNQPQHF. In DNA, the CDR3 is TGTGCCAGCAGTTACACAGGGGTGGGCAATCAGCCCCAGCATTTT.

This clone was observed a handful of times. The chain couples TRBV6-2 or TRBV6-3 to TRBJ2-7; 7 bases fit TRBD2. The CDR3 contains 13 residues. Germline lookup yields CDR1 MNHEY and CDR2 SVGEGT. Germline trimming cut 4 bases from V and 7 bases from J; bases unmatched to any gene: 7. CDR3 amino acids: CASSSLLAEEQYF. The CDR3 DNA follows: TGTGCCAGCAGTTCCCTTCTAGCGGAAGAGCAGTACTTC.

The rearrangement uses TRBV2 and TRBJ2-1, with D perhaps TRBD2 (6 bases). This CDR3 spans 14 amino acids. CDR1 is SNHLY and CDR2 is FYNNEI in the germline V gene. V dropped 7 bases and J dropped 6 bases, with 16 bases sitting between them. The CDR3 reads CASISSGYINEQFF. CDR3 nucleotides: TGTGCCAGCATTAGTAGCGGTTATATCAATGAGCAGTTCTTC.

This sequence joins TRBV9 and TRBJ2-1, with TRBD2 matching 14 bases. The CDR3 spans 16 residues. The germline V gene has CDR1 SGDLS and CDR2 YYNGEE. Unmatched junction bases numbered 8, after V lost 4 bases and J lost 8 bases. In DNA, the CDR3 is TGTGCCAGCAGCTCCCTGGGGACTAGCGGGAGCTATGAGCAGTTCTTC. Its protein is CASSSLGTSGSYEQFF.

V gene TRBV18 combines with J gene TRBJ2-1, with TRBD2 identical over 15 bases. Unmatched junction bases numbered 7, after V lost 8 bases and J lost 2 bases. Germline CDR1 reads KGHSH; CDR2 reads LQKENI. The CDR3 loop spans 17 amino acids. CDR3: CASISGTSGRTYNEQFF. DNA of the CDR3: TGTGCCAGCATATCCGGGACTAGCGGGAGGACCTACAATGAGCAGTTCTTC.

The rearrangement joins TRBV28 to TRBJ1-5; D unclear. Trimming took off 5 bases at V and 2 bases at J, with 13 bases between the two ends. Germline loops: CDR1 MDHEN, CDR2 SYDVKM. The CDR3 extends over 15 amino acids. The CDR3 spells CASSLTRGGNQPQHF. CDR3 in DNA: TGTGCCAGCAGTCTGACGCGAGGAGGCAATCAGCCCCAGCATTTT.

The chain is built from TRBV3-1 (or the pseudogene TRBV3-2) and TRBJ2-5; TRBD2 matches at 7 bases. The V segment lost 4 bases and the J segment 0 bases; nucleotides outside the gene matches: 8. Germline CDR1 is LGHDT and CDR2 is YNNKEL (reference sequence). This CDR3 has 16 residues. CDR3 nucleotides: TGTGCCAGCAGCCTCCTGGGAGGGGCGCACCAAGAGACCCAGTACTTC. Its protein product is CASSLLGGAHQETQYF.

V gene TRBV7-6 combines with J gene TRBJ2-2; TRBD1 might be the D (6 bases). V gave up 4 bases and J gave up 5 bases, with 20 bases separating them. Germline V gene sequence: CDR1 SGHVS, CDR2 FNYEAQ. The CDR3 consists of 17 residues. CDR3 amino acids: CASSSDMTGGITGELFF. CDR3 coding DNA: TGTGCCAGCAGCTCAGATATGACAGGCGGTATTACCGGGGAGCTGTTTTTT.

This chain connects TRBV4-3 to TRBJ2-2; D ambiguous. The CDR3 has 15 residues. V was pared by 1 base and J by 0 bases, with 6 bases between. Germline assignment: CDR1 LGHNA and CDR2 YSLEER. The CDR3 loop reads CASSQVYPNTGELFF. CDR3 bases: TGCGCCAGCAGCCAAGTCTACCCGAACACCGGGGAGCTGTTTTTT.

The chain links TRBV29-1 to TRBJ2-2; 7 bases align to TRBD2. V lost 6 bases, J lost 4 bases, and 11 bases stayed unmatched. The V gene's germline CDR1 is SQVTM and CDR2 ANQGSEA. The CDR3 contains 15 residues. The CDR3: CSVLGLVEGTGELFF. CDR3 DNA: TGCAGCGTCCTCGGACTAGTCGAGGGCACCGGGGAGCTGTTTTTT.

V and J are TRBV2 and TRBJ2-6, with 10 bases lining up with TRBD1. Germline V gene sequence: CDR1 SNHLY, CDR2 FYNNEI. The CDR3 spans 20 residues. The J segment lost 2 bases and the V segment lost 5 bases, leaving 15 bases of the junction unmatched. CDR3 amino acids: CASSPATGQGVLAGANVLTF. For the CDR3, the DNA is TGTGCCAGCAGTCCTGCGACCGGACAGGGGGTTCTCGCTGGGGCCAACGTCCTGACTTTC. The full variable domain, rest sourced from reference TRBV2 and TRBJ2-6, is EPEVTQTPSHQVTQMGQEVILRCVPISNHLYFYWYRQILGQKVEFLVSFYNNEISEKSEIFDDQFSVERPDGSNFTLKIRSTKLEDSAMYFCASSPATGQGVLAGANVLTFGAGSRLTVL.

The rearrangement uses TRBV6-5 and TRBJ2-7; 9 bases match TRBD2. The germline V gene encodes CDR1 MNHEY and CDR2 SVGAGI. V dropped 7 bases and J dropped 5; count of bases not matched to a gene: 9. The CDR3 has 14 residues. The chain's CDR3 is CASNRASGMDEQYF. In DNA form, the CDR3 reads TGTGCCAGCAATCGGGCTAGCGGGATGGACGAGCAGTACTTC.